This entry lists 10 T cell receptor beta chains sequenced from one sample in a study of blood T cell repertoires in COVID-19. Sequencing was performed with immunoSEQ multiplex PCR; in TCRdb, only in-frame clones are kept and a portion is missing. The sample contains fewer than 350,000 clones, about 86% of which appear only once. Sequenced material: PBMCs or T cells enriched from blood (not recorded which). All receptors derive from a middle-aged woman with acute COVID-19.

The rearrangement joins TRBV19 to TRBJ2-1, with TRBD2 matching over 9 bases. Germline CDR1 reads LNHDA; CDR2 reads SQIVND (reference sequence). CDR3 length: 15 residues. V was clipped by 6 bases and J by 5 bases; unmatched bases: 8. The CDR3 DNA follows: TGTGCCAGTAGGCCCGTAGCGGGAGTAAACAATGAGCAGTTCTTC. Translation gives CASRPVAGVNNEQFF. The full variable domain, rest sourced from reference TRBV19 and TRBJ2-1, is DGGITQSPKYLFRKEGQNVTLSCEQNLNHDAMYWYRQDPGQGLRLIYYSQIVNDFQKGDIAEGYSVSREKKESFPLTVTSAQKNPTAFYLCASRPVAGVNNEQFFGPGTRLTVL.

For the CDR3, the DNA is TGTGCCAGCAGATCCCCGGGTAAAACTGGAAACACCATATATTTT. Translating it yields CASRSPGKTGNTIYF. The chain is built from TRBV28 and TRBJ1-3; D not certain. Deletions cut 6 bases from V and 2 bases from J, with 14 bases between. The germline V gene has CDR1 MDHEN and CDR2 SYDVKM. The CDR3 runs to 15 residues.

The chain employs TRBV12-3 or TRBV12-4 and TRBJ2-1; 7 bases agree with TRBD1. The CDR3 has 12 residues. Unmatched junction bases numbered 2, after V lost 5 bases and J lost 7 bases. This CDR3 is CASSTQGNEQFF. The CDR3, as DNA: TGTGCCAGCAGTACACAGGGGAATGAGCAGTTCTTC.

The chain joins TRBV7-9 to TRBJ1-3, with D possibly being TRBD1 (6 bases). The CDR3 sequence is 13 residues long. V lost 4 bases and J lost 4, with 8 bases in between. Germline assignment: CDR1 SEHNR and CDR2 FQNEAQ (reference sequence). The CDR3 sequence: CASSWTVGNTIYF. The CDR3, as DNA: TGTGCCAGCAGCTGGACAGTCGGAAACACCATATATTTT.

The CDR3 region is CASRLGTVNTEAFF. In nucleotides, the CDR3 is TGTGCCAGCAGACTGGGGACAGTTAACACTGAAGCTTTCTTT. The rearrangement uses TRBV3-1 (or the pseudogene TRBV3-2) and TRBJ1-1, with 7 bases identical to TRBD1. V lost 6 bases and J lost 2; bases outside the gene matches: 6. CDR1 is LGHDT and CDR2 is YNNKEL in the germline V gene (reference sequence). The CDR3 totals 14 residues.

This clone has only one observation. V is TRBV2 and J is TRBJ1-2, with 7 positions matching TRBD1. The ends lost 6 bases at V and 8 bases at J; junction bases unmatched: 15. Germline loops: CDR1 SNHLY, CDR2 FYNNEI. There are 15 residues in the CDR3. CDR3 region: CASSNTGELSRGYTF. In nucleotides, the CDR3 is TGTGCCAGCAGCAACACAGGGGAGCTAAGCAGAGGCTACACCTTC. The full variable domain, its missing parts supplied by reference TRBV2 and TRBJ1-2, is EPEVTQTPSHQVTQMGQEVILRCVPISNHLYFYWYRQILGQKVEFLVSFYNNEISEKSEIFDDQFSVERPDGSNFTLKIRSTKLEDSAMYFCASSNTGELSRGYTFGSGTRLTVV.

The genes are TRBV7-2 and TRBJ2-1, with 9 bases identical to TRBD2. The CDR3 consists of 14 residues. The J segment lost 10 bases and the V segment lost 7 bases, leaving 11 bases of the junction unmatched. The germline V gene encodes CDR1 SGHTA and CDR2 FQGNSA. DNA for the CDR3: TGTGCCAGCAACCCGGGACTAGCTATCAGCGAGCAGTTCTTC. Amino acids: CASNPGLAISEQFF.

The chain uses TRBV5-1 and TRBJ2-1, with D maybe TRBD2 (5 bases). The CDR3 spans 16 residues. Between the trimmed V and J ends, which lost 3 bases and 3 bases, there was a span of 16 bases. CDR1 and CDR2 (germline): SGHRS, YFSETQ. CDR3 nucleotide sequence: TGCGCCAGCAGCTCAGGACCTCGGACTTTCTACAATGAGCAGTTCTTC. Its translation: CASSSGPRTFYNEQFF.

The chain joins TRBV15 to TRBJ2-3; the match to TRBD2 covers 13 bases. The CDR3 is 22 amino acids. The V gene end was trimmed by 2 bases and the J gene end by 3 bases; junction bases not matched to a gene: 20. Germline CDR1 reads LNHNV; CDR2 reads YYDKDF (reference sequence). In DNA form, the CDR3 reads TGTGCCACCAGCAGACCCCCGGGGGGCAGAGGACTAGCGGGAGTTGGAACAGATACGCAGTATTTT. Translation: CATSRPPGGRGLAGVGTDTQYF. Drawing the rest from reference TRBV15 and TRBJ2-3, the complete variable domain is DAMVIQNPRYQVTQFGKPVTLSCSQTLNHNVMYWYQQKSSQAPKLLFHYYDKDFNNEADTPDNFQSRRPNTSFCFLDIRSPGLGDTAMYLCATSRPPGGRGLAGVGTDTQYFGPGTRLTVL.

The rearrangement joins TRBV19 to TRBJ1-2, with 9 nucleotides matching TRBD1. Germline CDR1 LNHDA, CDR2 SQIVND (reference sequence). Trimming cost V 6 bases and J 8 bases; bases outside gene matches: 10. The CDR3 is 14 residues long. The CDR3 DNA is TGTGCCAGTAGCCTAGGGACAGGGCGGGAAGGCTACACCTTC. Translated, it gives CASSLGTGREGYTF.